This entry concerns a single T cell receptor beta chain. This entry is derived from a study of blood T cell repertoires in COVID-19. Study information: Donors in the United States, Italy and Spain gave samples during acute or convalescent COVID-19. The cDNA or gDNA used as material had been derived from T cells, B-cell-depleted T cells, or PBMCs.

Original analysis: Using reference gene primer amplification, nucleated cell counts were estimated. Produced via immunoSEQ multiplex PCR; TCRdb's table is partial and in-frame only. V and J calls plus clone size are reproduced from that table; the DNA served to infer D and trimming. The sample gives over 200,000 clones, more than 75% of which show up once; approximately 2.3% is in the top ten. This CDR3 has 13 amino acids. Trimming cost V 3 bases and J 3 bases, with 9 bases left between them. CDR1 and CDR2 (germline): SQVTM, ANQGSEA. The chain uses TRBV29-1 and TRBJ1-5; perhaps TRBD1 as D (5 bases). The source is a woman aged 45-65 years with acute or convalescent COVID-19. Sample: peripheral blood. The CDR3 bases are TGCAGCGTTGAGCAGGGATACAATCAGCCCCAGCATTTT. Amino acids: CSVEQGYNQPQHF.